The 21 T cell receptor beta chains listed next were all sequenced from one sample in a study of T-cell memory formation after mild COVID-19. TCRdb processed the 5' RACE reads anew with MiXCR; each CDR3 protein has one entry. Of a few hundred thousand distinct CDR3 sequences in the sample, roughly 22% were seen once. The sample consisted of PBMCs or a T cell subset sorted from them (not recorded which). The receptors were gathered from an adult woman who had mild COVID-19 (a few samples of this study predate the infection). Cell type and time point are not known.

The chain joins TRBV20-1 to TRBJ2-3; TRBD1 matches 8 bases. V trimming: 6 bases; J trimming: 0 bases; junction bases outside the gene matches: 11. Germline CDR1 and CDR2: DFQATT and SNEGSKA (reference sequence). This CDR3 comprises 16 residues. CDR3 sequence reads: CSAFRTGWASTDTQYF. The CDR3 bases are TGCAGTGCATTCCGGACAGGGTGGGCCAGCACAGATACGCAGTATTTT.

This clonotype was detected a few times. The chain recombines TRBV10-3 with TRBJ2-1; D is unclear. V lost 6 bases to trimming and J lost 5 bases, with 5 bases between them. Germline V gene sequence: CDR1 ENHRY, CDR2 SYGVKD. The CDR3 loop spans 11 amino acids. Written as DNA, the CDR3 is TGTGCCATCAGCCTAGACAATGAGCAGTTCTTC. This codes for CAISLDNEQFF.

V gene TRBV7-2 combines with J gene TRBJ2-1; 7 nucleotides match TRBD2. Germline V lookup: CDR1 SGHTA, CDR2 FQGNSA. The CDR3 sequence is 17 residues long. Germline trimming cut 3 bases from V and 5 bases from J; bases unmatched to any gene: 13. The CDR3 DNA reads as TGTGCCAGCAGCTTTGCGCGGGAGTACTTCTGGAACAATGAGCAGTTCTTC. It codes for CASSFAREYFWNNEQFF.

This clonotype was counted ten times or more. The rearrangement links TRBV7-6 to TRBJ2-3; D might be TRBD1 (6 bases). Germline V gene data show CDR1 as SGHVS and CDR2 as FNYEAQ. This CDR3 region has 13 residues. The V and J ends lost 7 bases and 3 bases respectively, with 11 bases between them. The DNA for the CDR3 is TGTGCCAGCACACAGGGTCGGACAGATACGCAGTATTTT. The encoded protein is CASTQGRTDTQYF.

This clonotype was counted at least ten times. The V gene is TRBV2, the J gene TRBJ2-5; D is undetermined. V lost 6 bases and J lost 5, with 7 bases in between. CDR1 SNHLY and CDR2 FYNNEI come from the germline V gene. The length of the CDR3 is 11 residues. CDR3 sequence: CASRPEETQYF. The CDR3 region has the DNA TGTGCCAGCAGACCGGAGGAGACCCAGTACTTC.

This chain links TRBV20-1 with TRBJ1-1; the match to TRBD1 covers 8 bases. V trimming: 3 bases; J trimming: 4 bases; junction bases outside the gene matches: 13. This CDR3 region has 16 residues. Germline lookup yields CDR1 DFQATT and CDR2 SNEGSKA (reference sequence). CDR3 loop: CSASPLQGDGRTEAFF. CDR3 DNA: TGCAGTGCTAGCCCGCTACAGGGGGACGGACGCACTGAAGCTTTCTTT.

The sample holds a few counts of this clonotype. The chain combines TRBV4-2 with TRBJ2-3; 8 nucleotides agree with TRBD2. In germline, CDR1 is LGHNA, CDR2 YNFKEQ. V shed 2 bases and J 3 bases; nucleotides not matched to a gene: 7. The CDR3 loop spans 16 amino acids. DNA of the CDR3: TGTGCCAGCAGCCAACCCAGCGGGAGTATGACAGATACGCAGTATTTT. Encoded protein: CASSQPSGSMTDTQYF.

V and J are TRBV4-1 and TRBJ1-5, with D unclear. The CDR3 extends over 15 amino acids. Trimming removed 7 bases from V and 1 base from J, with 14 bases in between. CDR1 and CDR2 (germline): MGHRA, YSYEKL. CDR3 bases: TGCGCCAGCATGCCGGGCTATGGGAGCAATCAGCCCCAGCATTTT. This codes for CASMPGYGSNQPQHF.

This clonotype was seen more than once but under ten times. CDR3 in amino acids: CASSQDKGPQPQHF. The CDR3 nucleotides read TGCGCCAGCAGCCAAGATAAGGGACCTCAGCCCCAGCATTTT. The chain joins TRBV4-3 to TRBJ1-5; possibly TRBD1 for D (5 bases). The CDR3 has 14 amino acids. The germline V gene has CDR1 LGHNA and CDR2 YSLEER. V was cut by 0 bases and J by 6 bases, with 9 bases left in between.

There are a few counts of this clonotype. This chain uses TRBV6-5 with TRBJ1-2, with D perhaps TRBD1 (5 bases). The CDR3 length is 17 residues. V was cut by 5 bases and J by 1 base, with 20 bases left in between. CDR1 and CDR2 (germline): MNHEY, SVGAGI. In DNA, the CDR3 is TGTGCCAGCAGTCGAGGGGACGTCCTCTCAAATAACTATGGCTACACCTTC. Translated: CASSRGDVLSNNYGYTF.

The sample holds a few counts of this clonotype. The chain recombines TRBV3-1 with TRBJ2-5, with D possibly being TRBD1 (6 bases). CDR3 length equals 15 residues. V lost 1 base, J lost 1 base, and 10 bases lay in between. Germline-derived CDR1 and CDR2 are LGHDT and YNNKEL (reference sequence). As DNA, the CDR3 is TGTGCCAGCAGCCAAGGTTTCAGGGGCCAAGAGACCCAGTACTTC. Protein sequence: CASSQGFRGQETQYF.

The rearrangement joins TRBV6-6 to TRBJ1-2, with no clear D. Trimming took off 3 bases at V and 3 bases at J, with 8 bases between the two ends. CDR3 length: 13 residues. Germline CDR1 MNHNY, CDR2 SVGAGI (reference sequence). The CDR3 DNA reads as TGTGCCAGCAGTTATAGGTTCGACTATGGCTACACCTTC. It codes for CASSYRFDYGYTF.

This clonotype showed up just a few times. This sequence joins TRBV7-2 and TRBJ2-1, with D perhaps matching TRBD2 (5 bases). There are 17 residues in the CDR3. Germline CDR1 SGHTA, CDR2 FQGNSA. Trimming pared 0 bases from V and 0 bases from J, leaving 12 bases between. CDR3 protein: CASSLAPSHYSYNEQFF. CDR3 DNA: TGTGCCAGCAGCTTAGCGCCTAGCCACTACTCCTACAATGAGCAGTTCTTC.

V and J are TRBV5-1 and TRBJ2-3, with 7 bases fitting TRBD2. Germline V lookup: CDR1 SGHRS, CDR2 YFSETQ. J was trimmed by 1 base and V by 4 bases; bases with no gene match: 12. The CDR3 is made up of 17 amino acids. The CDR3 sequence is CASSPDSWLAGTDTQYF. Written as DNA, the CDR3 is TGCGCCAGCAGCCCGGATAGCTGGCTAGCGGGCACAGATACGCAGTATTTT.

This sequence joins TRBV19 and TRBJ2-5; TRBD1 is a possible D gene (6 bases). The CDR3 has 14 residues. The V gene lost 3 bases and the J gene lost 2 bases, with 10 bases spanning the gap. In germline, CDR1 is LNHDA, CDR2 SQIVND (reference sequence). DNA for the CDR3: TGTGCCAGTAGTATGTCGAGGGGGCAAGAGACCCAGTACTTC. It yields the protein CASSMSRGQETQYF.

This clonotype was found a few times. The chain recombines TRBV7-6 with TRBJ2-3; TRBD1 aligns across 9 bases. Germline loops: CDR1 SGHVS, CDR2 FNYEAQ. V shed 5 bases and J 3 bases; nucleotides not matched to a gene: 9. The CDR3 loop spans 16 amino acids. CDR3 nucleotide sequence: TGTGCCAGCAGCCCCGACAGGGGGAAGCGGACAGATACGCAGTATTTT. Encoded protein: CASSPDRGKRTDTQYF. The full variable domain, in which reference TRBV7-6 and TRBJ2-3 provide the parts outside the CDR3, is GAGVSQSPRYKVTKRGQDVALRCDPISGHVSLYWYRQALGQGPEFLTYFNYEAQQDKSGLPNDRFSAERPEGSISTLTIQRTEQRDSAMYRCASSPDRGKRTDTQYFGPGTRLTVL.

This clonotype has a handful of counts. The chain joins TRBV9 to TRBJ2-3; TRBD2 matches at 10 bases. Germline lookup yields CDR1 SGDLS and CDR2 YYNGEE. V was pared by 0 bases and J by 0 bases, with 13 bases of the junction left unmatched. The CDR3 is 20 residues long. As DNA, the CDR3 is TGTGCCAGCAGCGTAGCTACCCATCGGACTAGCGGAACTAGCACAGATACGCAGTATTTT. This codes for CASSVATHRTSGTSTDTQYF. The entire variable domain, with the rest obtained from reference TRBV9 and TRBJ2-3, is as follows: DSGVTQTPKHLITATGQRVTLRCSPRSGDLSVYWYQQSLDQGLQFLIQYYNGEERAKGNILERFSAQQFPDLHSELNLSSLELGDSALYFCASSVATHRTSGTSTDTQYFGPGTRLTVL.

In nucleotides, the CDR3 is TGTGCCAGCAGCTTGTGGGGGAGTGGCACTGAAGCTTTCTTT. It yields the protein CASSLWGSGTEAFF. The chain joins TRBV7-9 to TRBJ1-1, with D possibly TRBD1 on 5 matching bases. The germline V gene has CDR1 SEHNR and CDR2 FQNEAQ (reference sequence). The CDR3 length is 14 residues. Trimming cost V 3 bases and J 4 bases, with 12 bases left between them.

The chain couples TRBV30 to TRBJ2-7; maybe TRBD2 (6 bases). The CDR3 covers 14 residues. Germline CDR1 GTSNPN, CDR2 SVGIG (reference sequence). The germline V and J ends were trimmed by 3 bases and 2 bases, with 14 bases remaining between them. CDR3 sequence: CAWSWARGAYEQYF. CDR3 nucleotides: TGTGCCTGGAGCTGGGCCCGCGGGGCCTACGAGCAGTACTTC.

V and J are TRBV24-1 and TRBJ2-1; 13 bases are shared with TRBD2. Germline V gene sequence: CDR1 KGHDR, CDR2 SFDVKD. Trimming at V came to 3 bases and at J to 5 bases, leaving 6 bases not matched to a gene. The CDR3 is made up of 17 amino acids. CDR3 region: CATSDKRTSGSNNEQFF. Here the CDR3 DNA reads TGTGCCACCAGTGATAAAAGGACTAGCGGGAGTAACAATGAGCAGTTCTTC.

The chain joins TRBV19 to TRBJ2-1, with D unclear. The CDR3 length is 15 residues. Trimming cost V 1 base and J 2 bases, with 9 bases left between them. Looked up from germline, CDR1 is LNHDA and CDR2 is SQIVND (reference sequence). CDR3 nucleotides: TGTGCCAGTAGTATAGGGCCCGAACCCTACAATGAGCAGTTCTTC. Its translation is CASSIGPEPYNEQFF.